This TCR beta chain was sequenced in a study of OX40 agonist ivuxolimab in advanced cancers. Background on the study: Ivuxolimab is a fully human IgG2 antibody that activates OX40 (CD134). Partial responses occurred in Three dose-escalation patients, one with hepatocellular carcinoma and two with cutaneous melanoma. Prior anti-PD-1, anti-PD-L1 or anti-CTLA-4 therapy did not bar entry, and more than 35% had some. Study-level points and caveats: Which antigen the expanded peripheral T cells recognized is unknown.

Regarding this clone: Its antigen is unidentified.

This CDR3 is built from 14 residues. CDR1 is SEHNR, CDR2 FQNEAQ, per germline (reference sequence). Trimming removed 1 base at V and 5 bases at J, with 12 bases between. Profiled with immunoSEQ multiplex PCR; TCRdb holds only in-frame clones, not every one. Found here are tens of thousands of clones, roughly 90% of them singletons; the top ten hold under 1.1%. The V gene is TRBV7-9, the J gene TRBJ2-7; perhaps D is TRBD1 or TRBD2 (6 bases each). Sequenced material: CD4+ or CD8+ T cells sorted from blood, taken in a trial of the OX40 agonist ivuxolimab. The clonotype originates from an adult with an advanced solid tumor such as melanoma, head and neck, liver or kidney cancer. CDR3 nucleotide sequence: TGTGCCAGCAGCTTAGGCTCGGAGGGGGACGAGCAGTACTTC. This sequence encodes CASSLGSEGDEQYF. The entire variable domain, with the rest obtained from reference TRBV7-9 and TRBJ2-7, is as follows: DTGVSQNPRHKITKRGQNVTFRCDPISEHNRLYWYRQTLGQGPEFLTYFQNEAQLEKSRLLSDRFSAERPKGSFSTLEIQRTEQGDSAMYLCASSLGSEGDEQYFGPGTRLTVT.